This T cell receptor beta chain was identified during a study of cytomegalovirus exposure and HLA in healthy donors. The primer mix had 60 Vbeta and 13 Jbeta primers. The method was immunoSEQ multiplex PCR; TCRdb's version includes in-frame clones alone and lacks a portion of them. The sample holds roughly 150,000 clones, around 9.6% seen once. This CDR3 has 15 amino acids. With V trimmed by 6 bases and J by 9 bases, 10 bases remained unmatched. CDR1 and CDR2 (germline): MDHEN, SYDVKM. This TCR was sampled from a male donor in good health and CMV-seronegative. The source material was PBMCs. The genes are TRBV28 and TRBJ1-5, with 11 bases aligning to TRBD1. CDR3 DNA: TGTGCCAGCAGCGGGGTTGGGACAGGGGGGCCGCCCCAGCATTTT. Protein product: CASSGVGTGGPPQHF.